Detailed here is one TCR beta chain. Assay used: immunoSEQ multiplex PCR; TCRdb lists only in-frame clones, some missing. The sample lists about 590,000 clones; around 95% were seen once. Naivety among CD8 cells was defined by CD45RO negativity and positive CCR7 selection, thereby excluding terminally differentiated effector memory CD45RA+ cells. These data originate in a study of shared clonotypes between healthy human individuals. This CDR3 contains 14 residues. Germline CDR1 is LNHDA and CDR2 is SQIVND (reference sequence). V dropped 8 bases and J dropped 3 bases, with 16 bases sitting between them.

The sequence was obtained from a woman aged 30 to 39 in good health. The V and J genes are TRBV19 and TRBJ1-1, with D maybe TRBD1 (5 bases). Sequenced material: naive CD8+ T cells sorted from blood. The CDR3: CASVSLGGDTEAFF. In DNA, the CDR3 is TGTGCCAGTGTCTCACTTGGAGGGGACACTGAAGCTTTCTTT.